The T cell receptor beta chain described here comes from a study of blood T cell repertoires in COVID-19. Study background: From the United States, Italy and Spain came samples of acute and convalescent COVID-19. Sources were T cells, B-cell-depleted T cells, or PBMCs; the material itself was cDNA or gDNA.

The authors' processing: Amplification of reference gene primers provided the estimated nucleated cell counts. Profiled with immunoSEQ multiplex PCR; TCRdb holds only in-frame clones, not every one. V and J calls and clone size are those listed in that table; D and trimming were worked out from the DNA. The sample includes roughly 66,000 clones, around 90% of them seen just once. The V and J ends lost 6 bases and 2 bases respectively, with 11 bases between them. This CDR3 has 13 residues. Germline CDR1 and CDR2: SQVTM and ANQGSEA. The rearrangement joins TRBV29-1 to TRBJ1-5; a weak D match, TRBD1 (6 bases). The clonotype comes from a human donor in a cohort sampled during active COVID-19. The sequenced sample was peripheral blood. DNA for the CDR3: TGCAGCGTCCAACAGGGTCGCAATCAGCCCCAGCATTTT. Translation: CSVQQGRNQPQHF.